This T cell receptor (beta chain) was sequenced in a study of shared clonotypes between healthy human individuals (dated by TCRdb to the early 2020s). Broadly, across the study: The cohort included three men and a couple of women between 18 and 49 years of age. For each donor, CD4 naive and CD4 memory were each run on three plates, CD8 naive on two plates, and CD8 memory on one plate. To estimate repertoire size and how much clonotypes are shared between individuals, the study performed deep sequencing of blood TCR repertoires from roughly five healthy adults. To increase sequencing depth and limit assay-specific biases, different laboratories used diverse techniques to prepare libraries and sequence TCR repertoires. Per donor, leukapheresis produced somewhere between about 0.9 and 9.5 billion PBMCs.

Here is what the overall study found, with its caveats: The genetic and exposure-history diversity represented was limited by the small number of donors. Sampling was restricted to blood, and TCR repertoires in tissues likely differ from the TCR repertoires found in blood. Based on pairwise subsampling, the degree of clonotype sharing among donors was expected to be affected by sequencing depth. Higher generation probabilities were observed for clonotypes shared by all four sorted-subset donors than for non-shared clonotypes. Naive subsets generally had larger estimated clonotype richness than memory subsets did. Even with the large sequencing depth, rarefaction of the sorted-subset datasets indicated that sequencing was incomplete. Roughly 5% of naive CD4, 3.5% of naive CD8, about 2.1% of memory CD4, and about 0.4% of memory CD8 clonotypes were shared across a few donors.

CD8 naive samples were obtained by positive selection for CCR7 among CD45RO-negative cells, yielding a CD45RA+CCR7+ population from which TemRA cells were excluded. The donors were healthy, HIV-negative adults with no recently reported acute infections or vaccinations. All donors were Caucasian adults living in Nashville, Tennessee, USA. Blood was collected by leukapheresis, and PBMCs were isolated by Ficoll-Histopaque density gradient centrifugation and then cryopreserved in liquid nitrogen vapor phase. Analytical flow cytometry was used to check the purity and quantity of each magnetically sorted T cell population. Genomic DNA was isolated from each sorted fraction and quantified by UV absorbance on a Nanodrop 2000c. TCR CDR3 regions were amplified from genomic DNA by multiplex PCR using the deep immunoSEQ assay. For each cell subset, the extracted genomic DNA was distributed evenly across all wells of several immunoSEQ 96-well plates, and each plate served as one replicate. For sorted subsets, around 200 ng genomic DNA, equal to some 28,000 T cell genomes, was loaded into each replicate PCR. The purified libraries were quantified using a Qubit 3.0 fluorometer, sized with a Bioanalyzer 2100, and then quantified again using the KAPA Library Quantification kit. Every immunoSEQ 96-well plate was sequenced on a dedicated single-read 150-cycle Illumina NextSeq 550 flow cell. The authors' pipeline ran thus. Because the immunoSEQ output included only junctional sequences and no quality scores, the filtering could not be the same as the filtering used for full-length reads. To assign V/J genes and CDR3, sequences were annotated using PyIR, a Python wrapper for IgBLAST v1.9, with IMGT germline references. Any read was removed if the V/J assignment was weak (E-value above 1e-6), the CDR3 was missing, or the read contained stop codons, out-of-frame junctions, or ambiguous translated residues. A V3J clonotype was defined by an identical inferred V gene, J gene, and CDR3 amino acid sequence. To compute the percentage overlap between repertoires, the number of shared unique clonotypes was divided by the size of the smaller repertoire. RTK rarefaction, the Chao1 estimator, and Recon v2.1 estimates of unobserved clonotypes were used to assess repertoire richness. OLGA was used to compute generation probabilities for all TCRbeta clonotypes that the gDNA method yielded from four donors. Entries here come from immuneACCESS through TCRdb and include only in-frame sequences with V and J called. Some clones fail to appear in such tables; in the studies checked, an unresolved V gene covers under half of the shortfall, and the cause of the remainder is unknown. The V and J calls and clone size were taken over from that table, and D and trimming were inferred from the DNA. The sample records hundreds of thousands of clones, approximately 97% of which are singletons. The ten biggest clones cover under 0.3% of the sample.

CDR1 SGDLS and CDR2 YYNGEE were looked up in the germline V gene. Trimming removed 0 bases from V and 0 bases from J, leaving 7 bases between the germline ends. Measured from the cysteine to the phenylalanine, the CDR3 is 15 residues long. Only the CDR3 DNA stays, 45 bases, in frame from base 1. To note about this clone: Its antigen is not yet known. The input lacks base qualities; no much larger clone sits a single base away.

Sequenced: naive CD8+ T cells sorted from blood. What the cell subset or site label conveys for this sample: CD45RA+CCR7+. This receptor was taken from a man in his thirties or forties in good health. The sequence links TRBV9 to TRBJ2-1; no D segment can be confidently identified. The base sequence is TGTGCCAGCAGCGTAGATCCGGGCTCCTACAATGAGCAGTTCTTC. Its translation is CASSVDPGSYNEQFF.